What follows are 18 T cell receptor beta chains derived from one specimen sequenced in a study of blood T cell repertoires in COVID-19. Assay used: immunoSEQ multiplex PCR; TCRdb lists only in-frame clones, some missing. Of over 35,000 clones listed, under 95% are singletons. The sequenced material came from peripheral blood. The receptors were sampled from a man in his sixties or seventies with active COVID-19.

This clone has just a few counts. V and J are TRBV6-6 and TRBJ1-2, with 10 positions matching TRBD1. The CDR3 is 15 amino acids. Germline assignment: CDR1 MNHNY and CDR2 SVGAGI (reference sequence). The junction had 12 bases not matched to a gene; V was cut back by 6 bases and J by 8 bases. The CDR3 loop reads CASRRDRGTVNGYTF. Written as DNA, the CDR3 is TGTGCCAGCAGGAGGGACAGGGGTACTGTAAACGGCTACACCTTC.

This clone was seen a few times. The rearrangement joins TRBV18 to TRBJ1-1, with 7 bases lining up with TRBD1. V dropped 6 bases and J dropped 0; count of bases not matched to a gene: 7. The length of the CDR3 is 15 residues. The germline CDR1 and CDR2 sequences are KGHSH and LQKENI. The CDR3 protein is CASSSTGVVNTEAFF. The CDR3 bases are TGTGCCAGCTCGAGTACAGGGGTGGTGAACACTGAAGCTTTCTTT. The whole variable domain, filled in from reference TRBV18 and TRBJ1-1, reads NAGVMQNPRHLVRRRGQEARLRCSPMKGHSHVYWYRQLPEEGLKFMVYLQKENIIDESGMPKERFSAEFPKEGPSILRIQQVVRGDSAAYFCASSSTGVVNTEAFFGQGTRLTVV.

This clone has a single count. V gene TRBV27 combines with J gene TRBJ1-4; D may be TRBD1 (6 bases). The V end was cut by 2 bases, the J end by 8 bases, with 12 bases between. The CDR3 has 14 amino acids. Germline assignment: CDR1 MNHEY and CDR2 SMNVEV (reference sequence). The chain's CDR3 is CASSLGRGIEKLFF. Written as DNA, the CDR3 is TGTGCCAGCAGTTTAGGCAGGGGAATCGAAAAACTGTTTTTT.

J is TRBJ2-3 and V is TRBV7-2; D uncertain. V lost 2 bases, J lost 0 bases, and 9 bases lay in between. CDR1 and CDR2 from the germline V gene are SGHTA and FQGNSA. The CDR3 has 15 residues. CDR3 in DNA: TGTGCCAGCAGCTTAACGGCGGTTAGCACAGATACGCAGTATTTT. Its protein is CASSLTAVSTDTQYF.

This chain links TRBV19 with TRBJ1-6; TRBD1 might be the D (5 bases). Trimming cost V 5 bases and J 9 bases, with 11 bases left between them. Germline CDR1 is LNHDA and CDR2 is SQIVND (reference sequence). The CDR3 consists of 13 residues. The CDR3 spells CASSPDSVSPLHF. The CDR3 nucleotides are TGTGCCAGTAGTCCCGACAGCGTTTCACCCCTCCACTTT.

A single count supports this clone. The J gene is TRBJ2-2, the V gene TRBV30, with TRBD2 matching 13 bases. Germline CDR1 reads GTSNPN; CDR2 reads SVGIG (reference sequence). The ends lost 2 bases at V and 8 bases at J; junction bases unmatched: 8. The length of the CDR3 is 16 residues. The CDR3 reads CAWSPPGLAGEGELFF. The DNA for the CDR3 is TGTGCCTGGAGTCCGCCAGGACTAGCGGGAGAAGGGGAGCTGTTTTTT. The whole variable domain, remainder taken from reference TRBV30 and TRBJ2-2, is SQTIHQWPATLVQPVGSPLSLECTVEGTSNPNLYWYRQAAGRGLQLLFYSVGIGQISSEVPQNLSASRPQDRQFILSSKKLLLSDSGFYLCAWSPPGLAGEGELFFGEGSRLTVL.

CDR3 protein: CASSQSLMTSGGNEQFF. The CDR3 bases are TGTGCCAGCAGCCAATCCCTAATGACTAGCGGGGGCAATGAGCAGTTCTTC. The gene calls are TRBV3-1 (or the pseudogene TRBV3-2) and TRBJ2-1, with 12 nucleotides matching TRBD2. The CDR3 has 17 amino acids. Germline CDR1 is LGHDT and CDR2 is YNNKEL (reference sequence). The ends lost 2 bases at V and 6 bases at J; junction bases unmatched: 8.

J is TRBJ1-2 and V is TRBV28, with no clear D. In germline, CDR1 is MDHEN, CDR2 SYDVKM. Trimming stripped 8 bases from V and 2 bases from J, with 15 bases between. This CDR3 region has 14 residues. The CDR3 region is CASLPSSGNYGYTF. CDR3 DNA: TGTGCCAGCTTGCCTAGCAGCGGAAACTATGGCTACACCTTC.

The chain joins TRBV27 to TRBJ2-7; 10 nucleotides match TRBD2. CDR1 is MNHEY, CDR2 SMNVEV, per germline (reference sequence). The CDR3 contains 17 residues. With 3 bases clipped from V and 9 bases from J, the junction kept 17 bases outside the gene matches. The CDR3 bases are TGTGCCAGCAGTTTCACTCGGACTAGCGGCTCCTTTACGGGGCAGTACTTC. Amino acids: CASSFTRTSGSFTGQYF.

This rearrangement joins TRBV5-4 to TRBJ2-5, with 9 bases that match TRBD2. Germline values: CDR1 SGHNT, CDR2 YYREEE (reference sequence). V trimming: 3 bases; J trimming: 9 bases; junction bases outside the gene matches: 6. CDR3 length equals 13 residues. CDR3 nucleotides: TGTGCCAGCAGCTCAGGGACTAGCCTGGCCCAGTACTTC. It codes for CASSSGTSLAQYF. The full variable domain, with the rest looked up from reference TRBV5-4 and TRBJ2-5, is ETGVTQSPTHLIKTRGQQVTLRCSSQSGHNTVSWYQQALGQGPQFIFQYYREEENGRGNFPPRFSGLQFPNYSSELNVNALELDDSALYLCASSSGTSLAQYFGPGTRLLVL.

This rearrangement joins TRBV5-1 to TRBJ2-5; D might be TRBD1 (6 bases). Per germline, CDR1 SGHRS and CDR2 YFSETQ. With 2 bases removed from V and 5 bases from J, the gap between germline ends came to 13 bases. CDR3 length: 14 residues. CDR3 sequence: CASSFGQIGETQYF. As DNA, the CDR3 is TGCGCCAGCAGCTTCGGACAGATCGGGGAGACCCAGTACTTC.

V and J are TRBV12-2 and TRBJ2-5; TRBD2, the table's D call, was not compared with the DNA. TRBV12-2 is deemed a pseudogene. This CDR3 spans 17 amino acids. CDR3 DNA sequence: TGTGCAAGTCGCCCTACCGCGGGTCGGCGAACGCGAGAGACCCAGTACTTC. It yields the protein CASRPTAGRRTRETQYF.

The chain employs TRBV29-1 and TRBJ2-7, with 10 positions matching TRBD2. This CDR3 has 13 residues. Germline V gene lookup returns CDR1 SQVTM and CDR2 ANQGSEA. After removal of 4 bases from V and 6 bases from J, the junction contained 6 bases not matched to a gene. CDR3 residues: CSVAAGGSLEQYF. The CDR3 region has the DNA TGCAGCGTTGCAGCGGGAGGGAGTCTCGAGCAGTACTTC.

The chain combines TRBV28 with TRBJ2-3; TRBD2 matches 7 bases. After removal of 5 bases from V and 1 base from J, the junction contained 6 bases not matched to a gene. This CDR3 region has 15 residues. Germline loops: CDR1 MDHEN, CDR2 SYDVKM. DNA of the CDR3: TGTGCCAGCAGTACAAAGGCGGGGGGCACAGATACGCAGTATTTT. Amino acids: CASSTKAGGTDTQYF. The full variable domain, rest sourced from reference TRBV28 and TRBJ2-3, is DVKVTQSSRYLVKRTGEKVFLECVQDMDHENMFWYRQDPGLGLRLIYFSYDVKMKEKGDIPEGYSVSREKKERFSLILESASTNQTSMYLCASSTKAGGTDTQYFGPGTRLTVL.

This chain links TRBV2 with TRBJ2-2; D unresolved. The germline V gene encodes CDR1 SNHLY and CDR2 FYNNEI. The V end was cut by 5 bases, the J end by 3 bases, with 10 bases between. The CDR3 totals 14 residues. The CDR3 is CASSYLSYTGELFF. Written as DNA, the CDR3 is TGTGCCAGCAGTTATTTAAGCTACACCGGGGAGCTGTTTTTT.

This sequence joins TRBV2 and TRBJ1-5, with D perhaps matching TRBD1 (6 bases). The CDR3 has 15 residues. CDR1 and CDR2 (germline): SNHLY, FYNNEI. Trimming pared 3 bases from V and 8 bases from J, leaving 17 bases between. The CDR3 sequence: CASSDPRDIVEPQHF. The CDR3 nucleotides read TGTGCCAGCAGTGACCCCCGGGACATCGTAGAGCCCCAGCATTTT.

This clone was detected once. This chain uses TRBV30 with TRBJ1-1, with TRBD1 as a possible D gene (6 bases). CDR1 and CDR2 from the germline V gene are GTSNPN and SVGIG (reference sequence). Trimming took 2 bases from V and 7 from J, leaving 11 bases between them. The CDR3 extends over 12 amino acids. For the CDR3, the DNA is TGTGCCTGGAGTACAGGGACGGATGAAGCTTTCTTT. This encodes CAWSTGTDEAFF.

This clone has a single count. This chain uses TRBV5-4 with TRBJ2-7, with D possibly matching TRBD2 (6 bases). Germline CDR1 SGHNT, CDR2 YYREEE (reference sequence). V lost 4 bases and J lost 3, with 14 bases in between. The CDR3 runs to 14 residues. The CDR3 spells CASSRGLLIYEQYF. The CDR3 nucleotides read TGTGCCAGCAGCAGGGGACTGCTAATCTACGAGCAGTACTTC.